The T cell receptor beta chain under discussion was sequenced for a study of T-cell reconstitution after alpha-beta-depleted transplantation in children. This clonotype was found many times. Its antigen is not known. Study-wide results and caveats: T-cell counts and diversity at one year following transplant were attributed mainly to newly produced T cells. Several hundred expanded graft clones reportedly supplied alpha-beta T cells about two months after transplant. The high TCRbeta diversity at day 60 in some patients came from surviving recipient T cells and thymic progenitors.

For TCRbeta, the library was prepared with unique molecular identifiers. TCRdb re-called the PCR reads with MiXCR, one entry per CDR3 protein. The table lists approximately 210,000 distinct CDR3 sequences, 17% of them singletons. Germline V gene sequence: CDR1 MDHEN, CDR2 SYDVKM. This CDR3 is 16 amino acids long. V lost 2 bases, J lost 2 bases, and 6 bases stayed unmatched. This sequence joins TRBV28 and TRBJ1-1; 9 nucleotides align to TRBD1. The clonotype was recovered from a male patient aged 2 to 9 who had a stem cell transplant for acute lymphoblastic leukemia, so the T cells may come from the graft donor. The sequences come from PBMCs, mostly from graft donor cells, collected 360 days after TCRalphabeta/CD19-depleted stem cell transplant. The CDR3 nucleotides are TGTGCCAGCAGTTTACGTCCGGGACAGGGTAACACTGAAGCTTTCTTT. Translated: CASSLRPGQGNTEAFF.